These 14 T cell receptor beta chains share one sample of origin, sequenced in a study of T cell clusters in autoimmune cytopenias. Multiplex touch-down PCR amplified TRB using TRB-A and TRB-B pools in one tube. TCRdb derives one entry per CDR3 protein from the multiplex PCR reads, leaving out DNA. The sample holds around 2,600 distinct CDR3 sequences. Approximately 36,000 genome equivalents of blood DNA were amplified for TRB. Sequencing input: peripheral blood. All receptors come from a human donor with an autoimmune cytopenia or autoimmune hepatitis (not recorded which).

Here the CDR3 reads CASSTEWVPEAFF. This chain connects TRBV5-6 to TRBJ1-1; TCRdb's D gene call, TRBD1, goes unchecked for lack of DNA. The germline gives CDR1 SGHDT, CDR2 YYEEEE. The CDR3 contains 13 residues.

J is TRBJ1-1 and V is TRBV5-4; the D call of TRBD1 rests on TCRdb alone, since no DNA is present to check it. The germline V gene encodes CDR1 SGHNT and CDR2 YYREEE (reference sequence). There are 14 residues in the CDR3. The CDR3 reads CASSLAGDRTEAFF.

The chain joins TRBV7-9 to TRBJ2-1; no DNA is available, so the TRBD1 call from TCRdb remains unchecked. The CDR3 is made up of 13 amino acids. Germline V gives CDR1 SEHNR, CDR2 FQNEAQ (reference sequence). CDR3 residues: CASSLYRGDEQFF.

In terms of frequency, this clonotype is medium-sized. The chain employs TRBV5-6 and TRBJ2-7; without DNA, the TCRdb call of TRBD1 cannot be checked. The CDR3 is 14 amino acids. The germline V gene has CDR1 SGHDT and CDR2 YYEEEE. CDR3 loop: CASKEGGTGDEQYF.

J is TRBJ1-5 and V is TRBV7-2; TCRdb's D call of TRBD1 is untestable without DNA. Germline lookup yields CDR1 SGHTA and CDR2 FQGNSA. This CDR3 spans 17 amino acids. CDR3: CASSLVGGGTGYQPQHF.

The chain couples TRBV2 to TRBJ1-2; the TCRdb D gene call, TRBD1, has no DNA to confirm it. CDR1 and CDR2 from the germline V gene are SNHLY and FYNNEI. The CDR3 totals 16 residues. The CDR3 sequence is CASSPNKGQGSYGYTF.

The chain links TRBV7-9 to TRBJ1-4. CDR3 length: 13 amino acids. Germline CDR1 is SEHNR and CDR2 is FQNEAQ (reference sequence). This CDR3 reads CASSSNPPRELFF.

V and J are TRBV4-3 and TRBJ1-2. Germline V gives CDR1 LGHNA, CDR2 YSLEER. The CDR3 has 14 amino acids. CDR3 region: CASSQESGIYGYTF.

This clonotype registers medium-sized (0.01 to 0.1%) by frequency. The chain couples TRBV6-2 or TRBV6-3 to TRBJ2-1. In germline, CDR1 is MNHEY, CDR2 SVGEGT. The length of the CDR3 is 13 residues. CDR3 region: CASSYYFYNEQFF.

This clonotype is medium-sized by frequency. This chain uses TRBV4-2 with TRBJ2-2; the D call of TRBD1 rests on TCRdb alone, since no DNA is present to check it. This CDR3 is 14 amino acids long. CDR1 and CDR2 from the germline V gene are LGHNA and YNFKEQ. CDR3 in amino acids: CASSREPQTGELFF.

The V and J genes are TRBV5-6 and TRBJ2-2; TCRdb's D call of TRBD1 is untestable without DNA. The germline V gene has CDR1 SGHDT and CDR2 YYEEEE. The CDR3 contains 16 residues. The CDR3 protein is CPSSYWTGYRTGELFF.

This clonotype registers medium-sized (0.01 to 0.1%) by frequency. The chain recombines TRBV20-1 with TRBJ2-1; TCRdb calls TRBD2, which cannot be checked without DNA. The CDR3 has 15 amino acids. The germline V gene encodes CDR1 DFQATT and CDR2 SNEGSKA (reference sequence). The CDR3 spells CSADPGTTDDQRSFF.

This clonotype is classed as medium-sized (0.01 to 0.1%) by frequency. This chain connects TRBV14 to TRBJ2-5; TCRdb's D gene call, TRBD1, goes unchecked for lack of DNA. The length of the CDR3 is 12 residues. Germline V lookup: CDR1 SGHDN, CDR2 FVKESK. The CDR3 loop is CASSQEGGTQYF.

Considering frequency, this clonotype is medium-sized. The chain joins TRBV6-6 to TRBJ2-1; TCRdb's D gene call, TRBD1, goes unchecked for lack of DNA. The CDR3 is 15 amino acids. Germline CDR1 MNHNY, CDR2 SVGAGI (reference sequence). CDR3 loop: CASSWGQGDYNEQFF.